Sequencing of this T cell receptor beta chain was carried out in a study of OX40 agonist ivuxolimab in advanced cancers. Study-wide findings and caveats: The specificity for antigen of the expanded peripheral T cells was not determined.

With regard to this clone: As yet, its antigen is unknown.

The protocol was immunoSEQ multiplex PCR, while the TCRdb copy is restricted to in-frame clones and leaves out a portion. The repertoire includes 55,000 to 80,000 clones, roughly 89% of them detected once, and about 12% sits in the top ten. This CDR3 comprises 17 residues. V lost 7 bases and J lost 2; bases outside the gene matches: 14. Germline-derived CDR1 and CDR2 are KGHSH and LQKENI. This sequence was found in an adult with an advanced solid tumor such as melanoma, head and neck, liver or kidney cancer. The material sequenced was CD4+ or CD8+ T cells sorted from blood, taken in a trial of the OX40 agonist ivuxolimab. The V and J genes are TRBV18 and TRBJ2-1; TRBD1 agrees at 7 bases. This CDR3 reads CASFDSQGGAAYNEQFF. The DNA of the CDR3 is TGTGCCAGCTTCGATTCCCAAGGGGGCGCGGCCTACAATGAGCAGTTCTTC.